This paragraph covers one TCR beta chain sequence. What it recognizes is unknown. CDR3 size: 16 residues. CDR1 is SGHRS, CDR2 YFSETQ, per germline. Unmatched junction bases numbered 12, after V lost 0 bases and J lost 10 bases. These data originate in a study of T-cell memory formation after mild COVID-19. General study results and limits: For contracting clones, CD4+ ones sat mainly in CM and EM, CD8+ in EMRA.

TCRdb reprocessed the 5' RACE reads via MiXCR and lists one record per CDR3 protein. The top ten clones hold 13% of a sample with around 320,000 distinct CDR3 sequences, 28% of them seen once. This rearrangement joins TRBV5-1 to TRBJ2-1, with 8 bases lining up with TRBD1. The clonotype comes from an adult woman who had mild COVID-19 (a few samples of this study predate the infection). Cell type and time point are not known. The source material was PBMCs or a T cell subset sorted from them (not recorded which). CDR3 coding DNA: TGCGCCAGCAGCTTGGGGCCAGGGGGCGAGTTGGAGGAGCAGTTCTTC. Protein product: CASSLGPGGELEEQFF.